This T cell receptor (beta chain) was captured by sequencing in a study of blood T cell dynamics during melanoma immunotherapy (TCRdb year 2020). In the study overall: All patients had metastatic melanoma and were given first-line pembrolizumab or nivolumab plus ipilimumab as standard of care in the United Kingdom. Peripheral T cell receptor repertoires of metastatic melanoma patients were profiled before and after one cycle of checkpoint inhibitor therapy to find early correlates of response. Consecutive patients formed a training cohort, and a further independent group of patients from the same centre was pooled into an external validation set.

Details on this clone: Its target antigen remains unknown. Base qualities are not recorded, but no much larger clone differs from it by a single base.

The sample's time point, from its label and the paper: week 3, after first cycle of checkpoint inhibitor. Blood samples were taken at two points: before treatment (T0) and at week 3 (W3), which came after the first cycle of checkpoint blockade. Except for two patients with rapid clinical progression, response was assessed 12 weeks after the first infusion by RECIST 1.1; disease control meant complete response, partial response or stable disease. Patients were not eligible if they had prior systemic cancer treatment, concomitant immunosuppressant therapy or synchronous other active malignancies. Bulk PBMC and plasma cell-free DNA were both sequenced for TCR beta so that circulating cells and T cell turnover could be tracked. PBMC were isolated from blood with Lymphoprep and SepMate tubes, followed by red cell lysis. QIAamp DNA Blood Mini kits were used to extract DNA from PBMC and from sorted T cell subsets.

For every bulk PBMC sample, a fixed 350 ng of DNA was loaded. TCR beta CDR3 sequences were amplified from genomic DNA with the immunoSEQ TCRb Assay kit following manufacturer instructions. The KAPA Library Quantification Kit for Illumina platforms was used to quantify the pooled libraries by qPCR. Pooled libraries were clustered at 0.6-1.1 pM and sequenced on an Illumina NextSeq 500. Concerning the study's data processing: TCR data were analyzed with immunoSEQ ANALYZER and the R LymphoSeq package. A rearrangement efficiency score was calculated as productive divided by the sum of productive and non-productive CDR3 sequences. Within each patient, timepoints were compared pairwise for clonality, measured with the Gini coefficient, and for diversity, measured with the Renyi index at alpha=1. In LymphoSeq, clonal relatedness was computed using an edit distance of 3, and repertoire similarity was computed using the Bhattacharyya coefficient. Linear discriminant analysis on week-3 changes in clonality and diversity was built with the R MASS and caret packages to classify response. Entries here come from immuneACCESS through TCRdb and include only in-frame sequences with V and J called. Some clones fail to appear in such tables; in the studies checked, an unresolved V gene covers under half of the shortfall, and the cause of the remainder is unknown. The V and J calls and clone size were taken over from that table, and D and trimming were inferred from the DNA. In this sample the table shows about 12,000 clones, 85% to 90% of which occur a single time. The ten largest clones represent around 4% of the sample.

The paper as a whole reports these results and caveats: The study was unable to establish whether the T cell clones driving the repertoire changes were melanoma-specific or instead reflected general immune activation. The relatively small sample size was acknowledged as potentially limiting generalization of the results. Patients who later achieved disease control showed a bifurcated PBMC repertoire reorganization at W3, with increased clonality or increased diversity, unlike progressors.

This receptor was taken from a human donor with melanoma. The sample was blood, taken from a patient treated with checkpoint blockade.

The CDR3 region reads CATSHGGGYTF. The sequence in DNA is TGTGCCACCAGCCATGGAGGCGGCTACACCTTC. Recombination joined TRBV15 with TRBJ1-2, with an unclear D gene assignment. In the germline V gene (reference sequence), CDR1 corresponds to LNHNV and CDR2 to YYDKDF. The CDR3 covers 11 residues, taking in both the cysteine and the phenylalanine. Just the 33-base CDR3 DNA is kept, in frame starting at base 1. A distance of 9 bases separates the germline ends of V and J, which lose 5 bases and 8 bases respectively.